These 11 T cell receptor beta chains were sequenced from one sample in a study of blood T cell repertoires in COVID-19. Some clones are missing from TCRdb's copy, which holds only in-frame ones; the method was immunoSEQ multiplex PCR. The table includes approximately 76,000 clones, approximately 87% detected once. The sample comprised peripheral blood. The receptors were sampled from a man older than 75 in a cohort sampled during active COVID-19.

This rearrangement joins TRBV11-3 to TRBJ2-1; D is perhaps TRBD1 (5 bases). CDR1 SGHNT and CDR2 YENEEA come from the germline V gene. The CDR3 is made up of 17 amino acids. The V end lost 5 bases, the J end lost 2 bases, and 19 bases lay between the germline ends. The CDR3 loop reads CASSPKPAGAAYNEQFF. The CDR3 DNA follows: TGTGCCAGCAGCCCGAAGCCCGCTGGGGCCGCCTACAATGAGCAGTTCTTC.

The genes are TRBV19 and TRBJ2-3, with D maybe TRBD2 (7 bases). CDR1 is LNHDA and CDR2 is SQIVND in the germline V gene (reference sequence). The CDR3 length is 17 residues. Trimming took off 5 bases at V and 0 bases at J, with 18 bases between the two ends. The CDR3: CASSFRGGGASTDTQYF. In nucleotides, the CDR3 is TGTGCCAGTAGTTTCCGTGGGGGGGGCGCGAGCACAGATACGCAGTATTTT.

The V gene is TRBV7-9, the J gene TRBJ2-3; D may be TRBD2 (5 bases). CDR3 length: 16 amino acids. Germline values: CDR1 SEHNR, CDR2 FQNEAQ (reference sequence). V was clipped by 5 bases and J by 1 base, with 16 bases between them. This chain's CDR3 is CASSRGPGRGTDTQYF. The CDR3 DNA follows: TGTGCCAGCAGCCGCGGGCCGGGGAGAGGCACAGATACGCAGTATTTT.

The chain uses TRBV27 and TRBJ2-2; D perhaps matches TRBD2 (6 bases). V was pared by 3 bases and J by 2 bases, with 13 bases between. Per germline, CDR1 MNHEY and CDR2 SMNVEV (reference sequence). CDR3 length equals 16 residues. In DNA form, the CDR3 reads TGTGCCAGCAGTTTGAGGGACTGGGTAAACACCGGGGAGCTGTTTTTT. Encoded protein: CASSLRDWVNTGELFF.

This clone showed up just once. This chain connects TRBV10-3 to TRBJ2-5, with D possibly matching TRBD1 (5 bases). The germline V gene encodes CDR1 ENHRY and CDR2 SYGVKD. V was clipped by 6 bases and J by 3 bases, with 14 bases between them. The CDR3 has 14 amino acids. CDR3 residues: CAISTTDGKETQYF. The CDR3 DNA reads TGTGCCATCAGCACGACAGATGGGAAAGAGACCCAGTACTTC.

The CDR3 sequence: CASSQEDSYGYTF. In DNA, the CDR3 is TGTGCCAGCAGCCAAGAGGACAGCTATGGCTACACCTTC. The V gene is TRBV3-1 (or the pseudogene TRBV3-2), the J gene TRBJ1-2; D might be TRBD1 (6 bases). Between the trimmed V and J ends, which lost 0 bases and 4 bases, there was a span of 6 bases. The CDR3 totals 13 residues. The germline gives CDR1 LGHDT, CDR2 YNNKEL (reference sequence).

The chain is built from TRBV5-1 and TRBJ1-1; TRBD1 might be the D (6 bases). V lost 4 bases, J lost 3 bases, and 10 bases lay in between. The CDR3 is 13 amino acids. Germline values: CDR1 SGHRS, CDR2 YFSETQ. The CDR3 nucleotides read TGCGCCAGCAGCAAGGACAGTGACACTGAAGCTTTCTTT. This translates into CASSKDSDTEAFF.

V is TRBV7-2 and J is TRBJ2-3; possible D gene TRBD2, 6 bases. The CDR3 is 16 residues long. Trimming took 3 bases from V and 2 from J, leaving 15 bases between them. The germline V gene has CDR1 SGHTA and CDR2 FQGNSA. Written as DNA, the CDR3 is TGTGCCAGCAGCTTGGGGACTGGCCGGAACACAGATACGCAGTATTTT. Its translation is CASSLGTGRNTDTQYF.

CDR3 loop: CSVEPRGEAFF. CDR3 DNA: TGCAGTGTCGAGCCTCGTGGTGAAGCTTTCTTT. This rearrangement joins TRBV20-1 to TRBJ1-1; D unresolved. Germline lookup yields CDR1 DFQATT and CDR2 SNEGSKA (reference sequence). This CDR3 spans 11 amino acids. V shed 7 bases and J shed 7 bases, with 13 bases lying between them.

The chain recombines TRBV7-2 with TRBJ2-7, with 8 bases that match TRBD2. The CDR3 loop spans 15 amino acids. Trimming at V came to 5 bases and at J to 4 bases, leaving 10 bases not matched to a gene. Germline loops: CDR1 SGHTA, CDR2 FQGNSA. The chain's CDR3 is CASSPYRLAGYEQYF. The CDR3 nucleotides are TGTGCCAGCAGCCCCTATCGATTAGCGGGGTACGAGCAGTACTTC.

The rearrangement uses TRBV6-1 and TRBJ2-7; TRBD1 matches 11 bases. Trimming cost V 2 bases and J 7 bases; bases outside gene matches: 7. The CDR3 spans 15 residues. Germline CDR1 reads MNHNS; CDR2 reads SASEGT. CDR3 region: CASSEYAGQGEEQYV. CDR3 nucleotides: TGTGCCAGCAGTGAATATGCGGGACAGGGGGAAGAGCAGTACGTC.